These 23 T cell receptor beta chains were sequenced from one sample in a study of cytomegalovirus exposure and HLA in healthy donors. A multiplex PCR was run with 60 Vbeta primers and 13 Jbeta primers. The table came from immunoSEQ multiplex PCR; TCRdb's copy has only in-frame clones and leaves some out. The sample lists about 150,000 clones, just under 65% occurring once. What was sequenced was PBMCs. The receptors derive from a woman aged 55-70 years in good health and CMV-seropositive.

There are a few counts of this clone. The rearrangement links TRBV4-1 to TRBJ1-2; no clear D. Germline-derived CDR1 and CDR2 are MGHRA and YSYEKL. This CDR3 contains 14 residues. Between the trimmed V and J ends, which lost 1 base and 7 bases, there was a span of 13 bases. This chain's CDR3 is CASSQVGAAGGYTF. The CDR3 nucleotides read TGCGCCAGCAGCCAAGTCGGAGCGGCGGGTGGCTACACCTTC.

The V gene is TRBV27, the J gene TRBJ2-5, with 8 bases that match TRBD2. Germline CDR1 MNHEY, CDR2 SMNVEV (reference sequence). The CDR3 length is 14 residues. The trim removed 6 bases at V and 6 bases at J, leaving 9 bases unmatched. The CDR3: CASSQAGGRKTQYF. The CDR3 DNA reads TGTGCCAGCAGCCAGGCGGGAGGTCGGAAGACCCAGTACTTC.

In the case of this clone: The same CDR3 can be traced to other DNA sequences in this sample. The chain is built from TRBV5-4 and TRBJ2-3, with TRBD1 matching 7 bases. CDR1 and CDR2 from the germline V gene are SGHNT and YYREEE (reference sequence). This CDR3 has 15 residues. Trimming removed 4 bases from V and 1 base from J; junction bases left unmatched: 6. This CDR3 reads CASSLGGAGTDTQYF. CDR3 nucleotide sequence: TGTGCCAGCAGCCTAGGGGGCGCTGGCACAGATACGCAGTATTTT.

The chain joins TRBV28 to TRBJ2-1; 11 bases match TRBD2. The CDR3 consists of 20 residues. Per the germline V gene, CDR1 is MDHEN and CDR2 is SYDVKM. V was clipped by 0 bases and J by 4 bases; unmatched bases: 14. As DNA, the CDR3 is TGTGCCAGCAGTTTATGGGGACTAGCGGCATCTAAACATCGTTACAATGAGCAGTTCTTC. Protein product: CASSLWGLAASKHRYNEQFF.

This chain uses TRBV29-1 with TRBJ1-2, with 7 positions matching TRBD1. CDR1 is SQVTM, CDR2 ANQGSEA, per germline. The CDR3 totals 13 residues. J was trimmed by 5 bases and V by 3 bases; bases with no gene match: 6. The CDR3 DNA reads as TGCAGCGTTGATGAGGGGGCAGGGTATGGCTACACCTTC. Translating gives CSVDEGAGYGYTF.

V gene TRBV30 combines with J gene TRBJ2-7, with D possibly TRBD1 on 5 matching bases. Germline V lookup: CDR1 GTSNPN, CDR2 SVGIG (reference sequence). The V gene lost 4 bases and the J gene lost 5 bases, with 15 bases spanning the gap. The CDR3 runs 13 residues. The CDR3 DNA reads TGTGCCTGGAATAGGGGCCCTCTCGACGAGCAGTACTTC. It specifies CAWNRGPLDEQYF.

The chain has TRBV28 and TRBJ2-1, with D uncertain. Trimming cost V 2 bases and J 6 bases, with 8 bases left between them. Per the germline V gene, CDR1 is MDHEN and CDR2 is SYDVKM. The CDR3 sequence is 13 residues long. The CDR3 coding sequence is TGTGCCAGCAGTTTAATTGGGCCCAATGAGCAGTTCTTC. Translation gives CASSLIGPNEQFF.

The chain couples TRBV28 to TRBJ1-4; 10 positions agree with TRBD1. There are 19 residues in the CDR3. Trimming at V came to 6 bases and at J to 2 bases, leaving 15 bases not matched to a gene. Germline CDR1 is MDHEN and CDR2 is SYDVKM. CDR3 amino acids: CASRVKPDRGRSTNEKLFF. Here the CDR3 DNA reads TGTGCCAGCAGGGTAAAACCCGACAGGGGGCGATCGACTAATGAAAAACTGTTTTTT.

The gene calls are TRBV5-4 and TRBJ1-2; TRBD1 matches 7 bases. CDR1 is SGHNT, CDR2 YYREEE, per germline (reference sequence). V lost 0 bases and J lost 5; bases outside the gene matches: 7. This CDR3 comprises 15 residues. The CDR3 DNA reads TGTGCCAGCAGCTTGGGACAGGGTTATGGGTATGGCTACACCTTC. Translation gives CASSLGQGYGYGYTF.

This clone was detected only a few times. The chain is built from TRBV5-6 and TRBJ2-2; TRBD2 matches at 13 bases. V was pared by 0 bases and J by 3 bases, with 8 bases of the junction left unmatched. This CDR3 has 19 residues. Per the germline V gene, CDR1 is SGHDT and CDR2 is YYEEEE. The CDR3 sequence is CASSLVRLAGGWDTGELFF. In nucleotides, the CDR3 is TGTGCCAGCAGCTTGGTCCGACTAGCGGGAGGATGGGACACCGGGGAGCTGTTTTTT.

This clone was seen once. The chain uses TRBV2 and TRBJ2-1, with a possible D match to TRBD2 (6 bases). V was trimmed by 10 bases and J by 6 bases, leaving 16 bases between them. The CDR3 extends over 13 amino acids. In germline, CDR1 is SNHLY, CDR2 FYNNEI. The CDR3 sequence is CATYRERGNEQFF. The CDR3 DNA sequence: TGTGCCACCTATCGGGAGAGGGGCAATGAGCAGTTCTTC.

The J gene is TRBJ2-2, the V gene TRBV7-3, with D maybe TRBD2 (6 bases). There are 14 residues in the CDR3. The V gene's germline CDR1 is SGHTA and CDR2 FQGTGA. V was shortened by 1 base and J by 4 bases, with 7 bases between the two germline ends. The CDR3 nucleotides are TGTGCCAGCAGCTTAAGGGGGGTCACCGGGGAGCTGTTTTTT. This sequence encodes CASSLRGVTGELFF.

The chain employs TRBV2 and TRBJ2-7; TRBD1 aligns across 7 bases. Germline V CDR1 and CDR2: SNHLY, FYNNEI. The trim removed 7 bases at V and 0 bases at J, leaving 6 bases unmatched. This CDR3 has 14 amino acids. The CDR3 here is CASKGEGASYEQYF. For the CDR3, the DNA is TGTGCCAGCAAAGGCGAGGGGGCCTCCTACGAGCAGTACTTC.

J is TRBJ1-1 and V is TRBV19; D may be TRBD1 (6 bases). The CDR3 is 13 residues long. Trimming shortened V by 5 bases and J by 6 bases, and 13 bases separated the two germline ends. Per the germline V gene, CDR1 is LNHDA and CDR2 is SQIVND (reference sequence). The CDR3 coding sequence is TGTGCCAGTAGTCTTCAGGGGCTCTCTGAAGCTTTCTTT. Its translation is CASSLQGLSEAFF.

The rearrangement links TRBV7-2 to TRBJ1-2; the match to TRBD1 covers 7 bases. After removal of 1 base from V and 8 bases from J, the junction contained 4 bases not matched to a gene. Germline V CDR1 and CDR2: SGHTA, FQGNSA. The CDR3 is 13 residues long. CDR3 bases: TGTGCCAGCAGCTTAGGGCAGGGGGACGGCTACACCTTC. Protein sequence: CASSLGQGDGYTF.

DNA for the CDR3: TGTGCCAGAAGGAAAGGGGACAATCAGCCCCAGCATTTT. Translating gives CARRKGDNQPQHF. This chain links TRBV27 with TRBJ1-5; D might be TRBD1 (5 bases). Germline V gene sequence: CDR1 MNHEY, CDR2 SMNVEV (reference sequence). V lost 9 bases and J lost 3, with 12 bases in between. The CDR3 is made up of 13 amino acids.

This clone was detected once. This chain links TRBV28 with TRBJ1-1; D not certain. V was pared by 7 bases and J by 2 bases, with 14 bases between. The germline CDR1 and CDR2 sequences are MDHEN and SYDVKM. This CDR3 has 14 amino acids. CDR3 amino acids: CASTPPGSNTEAFF. The CDR3 bases are TGTGCCAGCACGCCCCCCGGGAGTAACACTGAAGCTTTCTTT.

This clone was observed once. The chain uses TRBV13 and TRBJ2-1, with TRBD1 identical over 7 bases. The CDR3 extends over 11 amino acids. Germline values: CDR1 PRHDT, CDR2 FYEKMQ (reference sequence). The trim removed 4 bases at V and 12 bases at J, leaving 3 bases unmatched. Written as DNA, the CDR3 is TGTGCCAGCAGCTGGGGGACAGCGCAGTTCTTC. Its protein is CASSWGTAQFF.

This chain links TRBV10-3 with TRBJ1-2, with 10 bases fitting TRBD1. This CDR3 comprises 15 residues. J was trimmed by 7 bases and V by 1 base; bases with no gene match: 6. From germline, CDR1 is ENHRY and CDR2 SYGVKD. The CDR3 region has the DNA TGTGCCATCAGTGAGTTGGGACAGGGGCAGGTTGGCTACACCTTC. Amino acids: CAISELGQGQVGYTF.

This clone was counted only a few times. The V call is TRBV5-1, the J call TRBJ2-3, with D possibly matching TRBD1 (6 bases). V was clipped by 4 bases and J by 1 base, with 10 bases between them. The CDR3 sequence is 14 residues long. The germline CDR1 and CDR2 sequences are SGHRS and YFSETQ. DNA of the CDR3: TGCGCCAGCAGCCCCGGACAGCGCACAGATACGCAGTATTTT. Translation gives CASSPGQRTDTQYF.

The chain combines TRBV28 with TRBJ2-3; 7 bases agree with TRBD2. The CDR3 has 17 amino acids. V was clipped by 4 bases and J by 2 bases; unmatched bases: 12. CDR1 is MDHEN, CDR2 SYDVKM, per germline. CDR3 region: CASSSQLLAELTDTQYF. The CDR3, as DNA: TGTGCCAGCAGTTCTCAACTCCTAGCGGAGCTCACAGATACGCAGTATTTT.

As concerns this clone: One junction end disagrees with the germline gene, perhaps due to a read error. This chain joins TRBV23-1 and TRBJ1-1, with D tentatively TRBD1 (5 bases). TRBV23-1 is given ORF status, its function remaining uncertain. This CDR3 contains 19 residues. Here the CDR3 DNA reads TGCGTCAGCAGTCAATGCCAGAAGCCCGTAGGCAGGGTGAACACTGAAGCTTTCTTT. Translating it yields CVSSQCQKPVGRVNTEAFF.

The CDR3 is CASTYSSGTEAFF. DNA for the CDR3: TGTGCCAGCACCTACTCTTCAGGCACTGAAGCTTTCTTT. V usage is TRBV6-5 and J usage is TRBJ1-1; D gene ambiguous. The CDR3 loop spans 13 amino acids. Trimming removed 7 bases at V and 4 bases at J, with 13 bases between. Looked up from germline, CDR1 is MNHEY and CDR2 is SVGAGI.